The text below deals with one TCR beta chain. The antigen remains undetermined. These data come from a study of T cells in localized non-small cell lung cancer. Study findings and constraints: There were a median around 59 of the top 100 tumor clones appearing in adjacent lung. The study found T cell clonality highest in uninvolved adjacent lung, above tumor.

The CDR3 totals 15 residues. Germline CDR1 reads MGHDK; CDR2 reads SYGVNS. Germline trimming cut 3 bases from V and 4 bases from J; bases unmatched to any gene: 5. Sequenced by immunoSEQ multiplex PCR; TCRdb stores in-frame clones only, minus some. The sample records 10,000 to 15,000 clones, more than 75% being singletons. The origin of this receptor is a male donor at least 60 years old with stage I squamous cell lung carcinoma. This chain uses TRBV25-1 with TRBJ1-1, with 10 bases matching TRBD1. This material consisted of peripheral blood, taken before any cancer treatment. CDR3 coding DNA: TGTGCCAGCAGTGACCTTGGACAGGGGGTCACTGAAGCTTTCTTT. Encoded protein: CASSDLGQGVTEAFF.